This record concerns one T cell receptor (beta chain) sequence. 60 Vbeta and 13 Jbeta primers were used in PCR. TCRdb's copy holds only in-frame clones and misses some; the assay was immunoSEQ multiplex PCR. This table holds about 120,000 clones, around 70% found once. The sample is drawn from a study of cytomegalovirus exposure and HLA in healthy donors. V trimming: 3 bases; J trimming: 6 bases; junction bases outside the gene matches: 9. The CDR3 has 16 amino acids. Germline values: CDR1 MNHNS, CDR2 SASEGT. The TCR originated in a woman between 40 and 55 years old in good health and CMV-seropositive. The sequencing input was PBMCs. The rearrangement links TRBV6-1 to TRBJ1-5; 9 bases fit TRBD1. Here the CDR3 DNA reads TGTGCCAGCAGTGATCCTCGGGACAGGGTCTCTCAGCCCCAGCATTTT. This gives the protein CASSDPRDRVSQPQHF.